The source of this T cell receptor (beta chain) is a study of T cells after posttransplantation cyclophosphamide. Overall study findings and caveats: After PTCy, TRB diversity resembled that of CNI/methotrexate controls. Skin or GI-infiltrating T cells shared few TRB sequences with blood. Donor CD8+ memory clones often dominated recipient blood repertoires at later times.

Of note for this clone: Its antigen is unknown.

Here immunoSEQ multiplex PCR was the method, and the copy in TCRdb shows in-frame clones only, minus some. Of under 20,000 clones listed, 94% are singletons. Germline CDR1 is SGHRS and CDR2 is YFSETQ. The CDR3 runs 12 residues. Trimming cost V 5 bases and J 16 bases, with 19 bases left between them. Cells defined as naive were viable CD3+CD4+ or CD3+CD8+ and CCR7+CD45RA+CD45RO-CD95-CD27+CD28+. The genes are TRBV5-1 and TRBJ2-1; the D gene is possibly TRBD1 (6 bases). Sequencing was done on a sample of naive CD4+ T cells sorted from blood. The receptor's source is a woman aged 45-65 years in good health and a related stem cell transplant donor. The DNA of the CDR3 is TGCGCCAGCAGTCGGACTGGGGGCTCCTTATTCTTC. Encoded protein: CASSRTGGSLFF.